Given below is one TCR beta chain in context. The sample originates from a study of blood T cell repertoires in COVID-19. Study as a whole: The analysed material was cDNA or gDNA that came from T cells, B-cell-depleted T cells, or PBMCs.

Germline CDR1 is SNHLY and CDR2 is FYNNEI. This CDR3 contains 14 residues. V was clipped by 6 bases and J by 6 bases; unmatched bases: 8. The protocol was immunoSEQ multiplex PCR, while the TCRdb copy is restricted to in-frame clones and leaves out a portion. The sample lists 350,000 to 500,000 clones; roughly 89% were seen once. The V call is TRBV2, the J call TRBJ2-7, with 10 bases aligning to TRBD1. Sample: peripheral blood. The TCR originated in a young man with COVID-19, enrolled during active disease. CDR3 loop: CASRRQGARLEQYF. The CDR3, as DNA: TGTGCCAGCAGACGACAGGGGGCGCGCCTCGAGCAGTACTTC.